This T cell receptor (beta chain) emerged from a study of human T cells and chemical hapten exposure. As for the study in general: Slight differences in pooled library volume were the main source of varying TCR yields across samples.

Remarks on this clonotype: The germline gene is not matched at one end of the junction; a read error may be the cause.

Germline V gene data show CDR1 as SGHVS and CDR2 as FNYEAQ. The length of the CDR3 is 16 residues. TCRdb used MiXCR to reprocess the RACE reads, holding one entry per CDR3 protein. The sample contains 100,000 to 150,000 distinct CDR3 sequences, approximately 13% of which appear only once. Time point meaning: patch test 1, 2 weeks after DPC sensitization. The treatment was: therapeutic diphenylcyclopropenone sensitization with weekly scalp DPC. The origin of this receptor is a young man with alopecia areata. Some clones in this sample may be carry-over from other donors' samples. This chain links TRBV7-6 with TRBJ1-6; D gene unclear. The sequenced sample was whole blood, obtained in connection with sensitization to the hapten diphenylcyclopropenone (DPC). The CDR3 DNA reads as TGCCCTAAAAACCGGGCCGATTTTTTTGAGGGTTCACCCCTCCACTTT. The encoded protein is CPKNRADFFEGSPLHF.